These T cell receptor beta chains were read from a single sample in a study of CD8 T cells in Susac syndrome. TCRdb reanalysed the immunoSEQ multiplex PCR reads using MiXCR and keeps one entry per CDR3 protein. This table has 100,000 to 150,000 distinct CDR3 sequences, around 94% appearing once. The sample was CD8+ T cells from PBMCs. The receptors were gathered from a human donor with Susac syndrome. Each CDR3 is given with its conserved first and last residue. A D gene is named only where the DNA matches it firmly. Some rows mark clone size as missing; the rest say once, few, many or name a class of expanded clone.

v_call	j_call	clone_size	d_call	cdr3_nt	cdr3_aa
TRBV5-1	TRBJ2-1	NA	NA	TGCGCCAGCAGCTTGACGCCTAGCGTCATGAATTGGAATGAGCAGTTCTTC	CASSLTPSVMNWNEQFF
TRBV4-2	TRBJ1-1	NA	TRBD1	TGTGCCAGCAGCCAAGTAGAGGGGGCAGCGAACACTGAAGCTTTCTTT	CASSQVEGAANTEAFF
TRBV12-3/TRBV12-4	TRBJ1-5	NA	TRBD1	TGTGCCAGCACCATGGGGCAGGGGGGAGGTGGTAATCAGCCCCAGCATTTT	CASTMGQGGGGNQPQHF
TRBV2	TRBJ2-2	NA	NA	TGTGCCAGCAGTGATACTCGGGGTTGGACCGGGGAGCTGTTTTTT	CASSDTRGWTGELFF
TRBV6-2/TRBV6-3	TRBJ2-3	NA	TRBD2	TGTGCCAGCAGTTACTCGCTGACTAGCGGACCCCGGGATACGCAGTATTTT	CASSYSLTSGPRDTQYF
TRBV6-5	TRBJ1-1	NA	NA	TGTGCCAGCACAAGCCGGGGAGGAAACACTGAAGCTTTCTTT	CASTSRGGNTEAFF
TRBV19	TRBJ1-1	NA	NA	TGTGCCAGTAGTATCCCCGGGACTGTGAACACTGAAGCTTTCTTT	CASSIPGTVNTEAFF
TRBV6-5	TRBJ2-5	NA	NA	TGTGCCAGCAGTCCGAGCTGGGGACCAGAAGAGACCCAGTACTTC	CASSPSWGPEETQYF
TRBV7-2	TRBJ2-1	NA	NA	TGTGCCAGCAGCTTACAGGGGACGAATGAGCAGTTCTTC	CASSLQGTNEQFF
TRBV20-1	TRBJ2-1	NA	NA	TGCAGTGCTAGGATCCCTGCAGGCCTCTCCTACAATGAGCAGTTCTTC	CSARIPAGLSYNEQFF
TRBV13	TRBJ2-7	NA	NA	TGTGCCAGCAGCTTAGGCGAGGCCGATTACGAGCAGTACTTC	CASSLGEADYEQYF
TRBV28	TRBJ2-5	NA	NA	TGTGCCAGCACCCAACAGAGGAGGGAGACCCAGTACTTC	CASTQQRRETQYF
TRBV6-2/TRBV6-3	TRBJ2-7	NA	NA	TGTGCCAGCAGTTTCTGGGGGAGTGAATACGAGCAGTACTTC	CASSFWGSEYEQYF
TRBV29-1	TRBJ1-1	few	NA	TGCAGTGCTGGGACCGGGGAGACTGAAGCTTTCTTT	CSAGTGETEAFF
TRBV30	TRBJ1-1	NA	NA	TGTGCCTGGAGGGGACTCTTGAACACTGAAGCTTTCTTT	CAWRGLLNTEAFF
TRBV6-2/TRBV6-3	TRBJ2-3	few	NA	TGTGCCAGCCTCAGCGGCGGGGCGCACGCCACAGATACGCAGTATTTT	CASLSGGAHATDTQYF
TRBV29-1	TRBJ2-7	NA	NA	TGCAGCGTAAGGACCAGAGACTACGAGCAGTACTTC	CSVRTRDYEQYF
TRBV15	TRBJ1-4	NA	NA	TGTGCCACCAGCAGAGTGTACAGTGAAAAACTGTTTTTT	CATSRVYSEKLFF
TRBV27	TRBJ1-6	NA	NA	TGTGCCAGCAGTCTAACCGGCTCCTATAATTCACCCCTCCACTTT	CASSLTGSYNSPLHF
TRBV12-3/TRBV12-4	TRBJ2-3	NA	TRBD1	TGTGCCAGCGGGGGTTATGACAGGGTAGCAGATACGCAGTATTTT	CASGGYDRVADTQYF
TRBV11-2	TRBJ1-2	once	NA	TGTGCCAGCAGCCTAGCCCCGTGGACAGAGGGAGGCTACACCTTC	CASSLAPWTEGGYTF
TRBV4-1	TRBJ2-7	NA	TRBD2	TGCGCCAGCAGGTACCTTCTAGCGGGAGCCTACGAGCAGTACTTC	CASRYLLAGAYEQYF
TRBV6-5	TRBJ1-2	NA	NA	TGTGCCAGCAGTTACTCCGGGGGGCCGCTAGGCCAAGTCTATGGCTACACCTTC	CASSYSGGPLGQVYGYTF
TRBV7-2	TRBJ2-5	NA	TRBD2	TGTGCCAGCAGCTCCCCCTTAAGCGGGGAACAAGAGACCCAGTACTTC	CASSSPLSGEQETQYF
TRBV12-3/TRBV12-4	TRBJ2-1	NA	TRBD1	TGTGCCAGCCAGACCCGGGACAGCTACAATGAGCAGTTCTTC	CASQTRDSYNEQFF
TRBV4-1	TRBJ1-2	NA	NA	TGCGCCAGCAGCCAATCGGTGGCCAGCCGACAGGCGCCCGGGGATGGCTACACCTTC	CASSQSVASRQAPGDGYTF
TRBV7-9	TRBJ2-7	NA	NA	TGTGCCAGCAGCTTAGTGGACACTGAGCAGTACTTC	CASSLVDTEQYF
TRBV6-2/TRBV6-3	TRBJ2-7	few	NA	TGTGCCAGCAGTCCCGGAGGGGGAGAGCAGTACTTC	CASSPGGGEQYF
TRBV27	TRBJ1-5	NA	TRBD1	TGTGCCAGCAGTTTAGGGCGACAGGGAGGGTTAAATCAGCCCCAGCATTTT	CASSLGRQGGLNQPQHF
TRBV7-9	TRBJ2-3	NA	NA	TGTGCCAGCAGCTTAGTTTACGGGAGCACAGATACGCAGTATTTT	CASSLVYGSTDTQYF
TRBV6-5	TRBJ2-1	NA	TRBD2	TGTGCCAGCAGTTCGACGGGACTAGCGGGCCCCGCCGACAATGAGCAGTTCTTC	CASSSTGLAGPADNEQFF
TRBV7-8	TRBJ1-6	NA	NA	TGTGCCAGCAGCTCTACGGGGGGCGGTTCACCCCTCCACTTT	CASSSTGGGSPLHF
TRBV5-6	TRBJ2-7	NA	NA	TGTGCCAGCAGCTTGGAACAGGACTACGAGCAGTACTTC	CASSLEQDYEQYF
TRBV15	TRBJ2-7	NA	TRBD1	TGTGCCACCAGCAGAGACGGGACAGGGGGCGGGTACGAGCAGTACTTC	CATSRDGTGGGYEQYF
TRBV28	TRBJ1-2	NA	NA	TGTGCCAGCAACGTCTGGACAGCTAACTATGGCTACACCTTC	CASNVWTANYGYTF
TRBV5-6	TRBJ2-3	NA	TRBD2	TGTGCCAGCAGCAAATCTAGCGGGAATGTCCCAGATACGCAGTATTTT	CASSKSSGNVPDTQYF
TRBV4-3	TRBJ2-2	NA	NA	TGCGCCAGCAGCCAAGATCAAGGGTTTGGCGGGGAGCTGTTTTTT	CASSQDQGFGGELFF
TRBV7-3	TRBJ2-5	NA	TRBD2	TGTGCCAGCAGCTTGAGCGGGGGGGCCTTAGAGACCCAGTACTTC	CASSLSGGALETQYF
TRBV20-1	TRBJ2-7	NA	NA	TGCAGTGCTAGGGGACCCCTCTCCTACGAGCAGTACTTC	CSARGPLSYEQYF
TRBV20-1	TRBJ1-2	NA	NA	TGCAGTGCTAGGTGGGGCTATGGCTACACCTTC	CSARWGYGYTF
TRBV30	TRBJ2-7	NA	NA	TGTGCCTGGAGTGTAACTGGATACGAGCAGTACTTC	CAWSVTGYEQYF
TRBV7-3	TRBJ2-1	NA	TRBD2	TGTGCCAGCAGCTTAGACAGCGGGGGGGGATTTGAGCAGTTCTTC	CASSLDSGGGFEQFF
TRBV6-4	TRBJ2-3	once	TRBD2	TGTGCCAGCAGTGACTCGGCGCGGGGGGATACAGATACGCAGTATTTT	CASSDSARGDTDTQYF
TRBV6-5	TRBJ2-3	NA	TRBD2	TGTGCCAGCAGCTATTCGGCAGCGGGGGGTCCGACAGATACGCAGTATTTT	CASSYSAAGGPTDTQYF
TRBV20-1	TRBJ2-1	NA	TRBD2	TGCAGTGCTAGGACTAGCGGGGGGAATTACAATGAGCAGTTCTTC	CSARTSGGNYNEQFF
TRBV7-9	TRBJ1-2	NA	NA	TGTGCCAGCAGCTTAGGTACAGCGGGGTACCGCTATGGCTACACCTTC	CASSLGTAGYRYGYTF
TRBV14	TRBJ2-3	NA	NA	TGTGCCAGCAGCCAAGATTTCCCCACCTCCTATACGCAGTATTTT	CASSQDFPTSYTQYF